This entry is about one T cell receptor (beta chain). The antigen is undetermined. The CDR3 is 14 amino acids. The germline V and J ends were trimmed by 3 bases and 2 bases, with 11 bases remaining between them. CDR1 and CDR2 from the germline V gene are SGHRS and YFSETQ. This sample stems from a study of STAT5B mutations in CD4+ large granular lymphocyte leukemia. The assay was run at survey level. The assay was immunoSEQ multiplex PCR, and TCRdb's table has in-frame clones only and misses some. The sample records around 21,000 clones, approximately 75% being singletons. The study, taken as a whole, reports: Top patient clones used TRBV06 genes more often: 8/27 versus 2/35 in controls. Higher CD4+ than CD8+ T-LGLL clonality might reflect small sample size. No patients shared main leukemic clonotypes, though roughly 23% appeared at low frequency elsewhere.

The sample consisted of CD4+ T cells from blood buffy coats. The chain uses TRBV5-1 and TRBJ1-2, with D unresolved. The TCR originated in a human donor in good health. The CDR3, as DNA: TGCGCCAGCAGCTCAGACGGAGCGAACTATGGCTACACCTTC. Its translation is CASSSDGANYGYTF. Based on the CDR3 plus reference TRBV5-1 and TRBJ1-2, the full variable domain is KAGVTQTPRYLIKTRGQQVTLSCSPISGHRSVSWYQQTPGQGLQFLFEYFSETQRNKGNFPGRFSGRQFSNSRSEMNVSTLELGDSALYLCASSSDGANYGYTFGSGTRLTVV.